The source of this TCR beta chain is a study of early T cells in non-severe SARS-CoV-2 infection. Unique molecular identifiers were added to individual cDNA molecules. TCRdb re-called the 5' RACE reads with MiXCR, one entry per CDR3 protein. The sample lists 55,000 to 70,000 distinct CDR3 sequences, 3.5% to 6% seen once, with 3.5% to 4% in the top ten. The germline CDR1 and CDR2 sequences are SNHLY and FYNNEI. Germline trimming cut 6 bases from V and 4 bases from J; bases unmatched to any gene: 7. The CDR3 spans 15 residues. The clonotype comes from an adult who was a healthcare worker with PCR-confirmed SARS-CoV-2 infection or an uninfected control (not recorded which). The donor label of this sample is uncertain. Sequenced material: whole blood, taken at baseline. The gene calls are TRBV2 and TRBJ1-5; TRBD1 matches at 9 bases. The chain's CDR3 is CASRLDRGANQPQHF. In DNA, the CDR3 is TGTGCCAGCAGACTTGACAGGGGGGCAAATCAGCCCCAGCATTTT.